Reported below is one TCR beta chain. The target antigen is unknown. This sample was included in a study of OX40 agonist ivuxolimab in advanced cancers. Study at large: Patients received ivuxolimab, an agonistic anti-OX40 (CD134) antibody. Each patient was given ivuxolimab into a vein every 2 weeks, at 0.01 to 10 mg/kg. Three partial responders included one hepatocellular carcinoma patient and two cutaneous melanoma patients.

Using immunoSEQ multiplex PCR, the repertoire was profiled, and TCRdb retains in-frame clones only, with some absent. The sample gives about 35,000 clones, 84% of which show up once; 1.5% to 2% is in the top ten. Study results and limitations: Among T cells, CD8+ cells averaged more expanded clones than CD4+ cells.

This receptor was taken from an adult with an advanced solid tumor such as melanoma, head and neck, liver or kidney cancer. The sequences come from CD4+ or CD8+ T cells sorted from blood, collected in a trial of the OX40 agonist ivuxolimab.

As DNA, the CDR3 is TGCAGTGCTAATGTCAGGTATGAGCAGTTCTTC. Protein product: CSANVRYEQFF. The chain recombines TRBV20-1 with TRBJ2-1; D is uncertain. Trimming removed 4 bases from V and 8 bases from J, with 9 bases in between. Germline V lookup: CDR1 DFQATT, CDR2 SNEGSKA (reference sequence). The CDR3 runs 11 residues.